The rows below give T cell receptor beta chains drawn from one sample of a study of blood T cell repertoires in COVID-19. The repertoire was sequenced with immunoSEQ multiplex PCR; TCRdb's copy has only in-frame clones and lacks some. This table has about 66,000 clones, nearly 90% appearing once. Input material: peripheral blood. All receptors come from a man aged 60 to 69 with acute or convalescent COVID-19. Each CDR3 is given without its conserved first and last residue. Each record gives: V gene, J gene, CDR3 protein.

TRBV29-1	TRBJ1-1	SAWDRGTEAF
TRBV13	TRBJ2-2	ASSLDRKDAGELF
TRBV7-3	TRBJ1-3	ASSLTGLPGARGNTIY
TRBV18	TRBJ2-7	ASSPPTSGGVSEQY
TRBV30	TRBJ1-3	AWSVRTVSPGNTIY
TRBV19	TRBJ2-6	ASSTMSRDRVGANVLT
TRBV5-1	TRBJ2-1	ASSLLQNNEQF
TRBV5-1	TRBJ2-7	ASSLAGLEQY
TRBV5-1	TRBJ1-1	ASSLYSAGDTEAF
TRBV6-6	TRBJ1-3	ASSSTGIIGNTIY
TRBV19	TRBJ1-3	ASCRQAYSGNTIY
TRBV7-8	TRBJ1-1	ASSPQGAVNTEAF
TRBV9	TRBJ2-2	ASSVAAGWNTGELF
TRBV2	TRBJ2-3	ASSAGQVSTDTQY
TRBV7-3	TRBJ2-3	ASSAPQGATDTQY
TRBV10-3	TRBJ1-2	AISEPVQGDGYT
TRBV2	TRBJ1-6	ASSRQGFNSPLH
TRBV7-9	TRBJ2-2	ASSPVRELF
TRBV24-1	TRBJ1-1	ATSDTGYTEAF
TRBV11-2	TRBJ2-7	ASSKGTGGSYEQY
TRBV5-1	TRBJ1-6	ASSSQSAAAPLH
TRBV2	TRBJ2-3	ASSTRTGSTQY
TRBV29-1	TRBJ2-1	SVVPQVVEQF
TRBV3-1/TRBV3-2	TRBJ1-6	ASSQDLFRVPNSPLH
TRBV27	TRBJ1-2	ASGYPPMSGGEYGYT
TRBV9	TRBJ1-6	ASSIGPEYSPLH
TRBV10-3	TRBJ1-2	AISPSDAGVYGYT
TRBV20-1	TRBJ1-5	SAGGLQPQH
TRBV6-5	TRBJ1-2	ASRETGIIYGYT
TRBV30	TRBJ1-5	AWSRDSTRPQH
TRBV19	TRBJ1-2	ASSERTGETNYGYT
TRBV6-1	TRBJ1-2	ASSESGGYT
TRBV29-1	TRBJ1-5	SVKQGFDQPQH
TRBV5-1	TRBJ2-7	ASSFLAGLSYEQY
TRBV7-2	TRBJ1-3	ASSLRDSRSGNTIY
TRBV27	TRBJ2-2	ASSLFLAGELF
TRBV30	TRBJ1-3	ALTHTASGNTIY
TRBV10-2	TRBJ1-2	ASSEDSNYGYT
TRBV19	TRBJ1-1	ASSRTGTPEAF
TRBV9	TRBJ1-4	ASSVSPGQVNEKLF
TRBV2	TRBJ1-1	ASTKGQGDTEAF
TRBV25-1	TRBJ2-1	ASSELSGPSTNEQF
TRBV7-2	TRBJ1-2	ASSLDDSIYGYT
TRBV19	TRBJ1-1	ASSIQGDTEAF
TRBV4-2	TRBJ1-1	ASSPYSGTGNTEAF
TRBV12-5	TRBJ1-1	ASGLDITEAF
TRBV27	TRBJ1-5	ASSQGTGGNQPQH
TRBV12-5	TRBJ1-5	ASGLNNNQPQH
TRBV6-5	TRBJ2-1	ASRLAGGNEQF
TRBV4-1	TRBJ2-3	ASSQVGSGGAGDTQY
TRBV9	TRBJ2-7	ASSKIPGGVWDEQY
TRBV30	TRBJ1-6	AWRRAPGIVYNSPLH
TRBV4-2	TRBJ2-3	ASSQYRGTDTQY
TRBV2	TRBJ1-5	ASRPDREGPQH
TRBV7-2	TRBJ1-5	ASSLVYSNQPQH